This T cell receptor (beta chain) was obtained from a study of identical twins. Study-level results: Zero-insertion results could be subject to partial confounding by invariant MAIT and iNKT cells.

TCRdb reprocessed the 5' RACE reads with MiXCR, giving one entry per CDR3 protein. Altogether more than 1.5 million distinct CDR3 sequences are present, more than 30% being singletons, with the ten largest covering over 0.25%. Concerning this clonotype: Its antigen is undetermined.

V was trimmed by 0 bases and J by 2 bases, leaving 19 bases between them. The length of the CDR3 is 18 residues. Germline values: CDR1 MNHEY, CDR2 SMNVEV (reference sequence). The chain uses TRBV27 and TRBJ2-5, with D perhaps TRBD1 (6 bases). Sequencing was performed on cord blood. The receptor was derived from a newborn girl in good health. CDR3: CASSLSVGLGGVQETQYF. The DNA of the CDR3 is TGTGCCAGCAGTTTATCGGTGGGGCTAGGGGGAGTTCAAGAGACCCAGTACTTC.